The text below deals with one T cell receptor beta chain. The germline gives CDR1 DFQATT, CDR2 SNEGSKA (reference sequence). There are 14 residues in the CDR3. V shed 3 bases and J 3 bases; nucleotides not matched to a gene: 5. Study processing details: Reference gene primer amplification gave nucleated cell count estimates. This table comes from immunoSEQ multiplex PCR, and its TCRdb copy is limited to in-frame clones, with some not included. V and J calls and clone size follow that table, whereas D and trimming were derived from the DNA. The sample lists 150,000 or so clones; 77% were seen once. The data are from a study of blood T cell repertoires in COVID-19. In the study overall: Collection of acute and convalescent COVID-19 samples took place in the United States, Italy and Spain. The analysed material was cDNA or gDNA that came from T cells, B-cell-depleted T cells, or PBMCs.

The V and J genes are TRBV20-1 and TRBJ2-4; 7 positions match TRBD2. This sequence originates from a woman aged 50 to 65 with active or convalescent COVID-19. Material: peripheral blood. CDR3 in DNA: TGCAGTGCTAGTCAAGGGACTATCAAAAACATTCAGTACTTC. It translates to CSASQGTIKNIQYF.